This T cell receptor beta chain is drawn from a study of T cell responses to AZD1222 COVID-19 vaccine. TCRdb's copy holds only in-frame clones and misses some; the assay was immunoSEQ multiplex PCR. In the table there are about 120,000 clones, roughly 85% of which are singletons. Study-level points and caveats: Repertoires were obtained only post-peak T cell response.

For this clone: Its antigen is unknown.

The CDR3 has 15 amino acids. The germline gives CDR1 SGHRS, CDR2 YFSETQ. V lost 4 bases, J lost 1 base, and 9 bases lay in between. This sequence originates from an adult in good health. The specimen was peripheral blood, collected on day 0 of AZD1222 vaccination. J is TRBJ2-6 and V is TRBV5-1, with D hard to call. CDR3 in DNA: TGCGCCAGCAGCGTGGGTTGGTCTGGGGCCAACGTCCTGACTTTC. This sequence encodes CASSVGWSGANVLTF.